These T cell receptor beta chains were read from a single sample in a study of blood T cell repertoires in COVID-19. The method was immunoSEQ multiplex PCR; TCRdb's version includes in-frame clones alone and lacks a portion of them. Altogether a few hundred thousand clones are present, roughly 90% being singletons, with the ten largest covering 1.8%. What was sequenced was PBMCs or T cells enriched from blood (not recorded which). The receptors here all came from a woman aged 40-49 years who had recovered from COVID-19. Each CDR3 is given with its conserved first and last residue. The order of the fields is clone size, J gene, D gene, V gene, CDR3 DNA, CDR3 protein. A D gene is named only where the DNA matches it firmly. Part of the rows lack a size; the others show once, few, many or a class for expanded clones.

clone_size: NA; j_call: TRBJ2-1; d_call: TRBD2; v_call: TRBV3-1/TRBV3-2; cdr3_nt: TGTGCCAGCAGCCAAGCCCTAGCGGGGATCAATGAGCAGTTCTTC; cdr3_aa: CASSQALAGINEQFF
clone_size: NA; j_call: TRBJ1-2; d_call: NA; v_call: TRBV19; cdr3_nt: TGTGCCAGTAGTATAGATCGGGCAGGGGTAGGCTACACCTTC; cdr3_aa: CASSIDRAGVGYTF
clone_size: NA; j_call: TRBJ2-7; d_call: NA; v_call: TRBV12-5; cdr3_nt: TGTGCTAGTGGAATAGGGGAGGCCTCCTACGAGCAGTACTTC; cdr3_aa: CASGIGEASYEQYF
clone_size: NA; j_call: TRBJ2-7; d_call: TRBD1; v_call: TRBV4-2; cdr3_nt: TGTGCCAGCAGCCAAGCCGGACAGGCTGGCTACGAGCAGTACTTC; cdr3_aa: CASSQAGQAGYEQYF
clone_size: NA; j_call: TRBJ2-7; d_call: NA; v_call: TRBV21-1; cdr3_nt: TGTGCCAGCAGCAACTACCGGTACTACGAGCAGTACTTC; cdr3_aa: CASSNYRYYEQYF
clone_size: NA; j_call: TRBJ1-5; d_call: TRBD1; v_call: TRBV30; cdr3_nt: TGTGCCTGGAGTGTCCGGACAGGGGGCAATCAGCCCCAGCATTTT; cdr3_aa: CAWSVRTGGNQPQHF
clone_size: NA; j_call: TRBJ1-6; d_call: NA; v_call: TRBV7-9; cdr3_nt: TGTGCCAGCAAAAAGGGGGTTGAAAATTCACCCCTCCACTTT; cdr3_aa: CASKKGVENSPLHF
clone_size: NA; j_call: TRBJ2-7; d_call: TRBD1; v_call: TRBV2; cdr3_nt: TGTGCCAGCAGCGGTCACCGGGACAGATACTCCTACGAGCAGTACTTC; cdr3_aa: CASSGHRDRYSYEQYF
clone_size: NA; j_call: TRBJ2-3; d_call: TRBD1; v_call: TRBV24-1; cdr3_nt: TGTGCCACCAGTGATCCGGGGACAGCTGAGAAGTATTTT; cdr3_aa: CATSDPGTAEKYF
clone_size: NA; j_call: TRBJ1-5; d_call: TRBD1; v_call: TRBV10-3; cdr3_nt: TGTGCCATCAGTGTCGGGACAGGCCATAGCAATCAGCCCCAGCATTTT; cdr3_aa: CAISVGTGHSNQPQHF
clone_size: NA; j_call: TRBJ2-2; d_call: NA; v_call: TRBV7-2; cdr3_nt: TGTGCCAGCAGCTCTTATATCACCGGGGAGCTGTTTTTT; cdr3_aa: CASSSYITGELFF
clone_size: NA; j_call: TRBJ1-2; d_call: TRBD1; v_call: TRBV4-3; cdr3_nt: TGCGCCAGCAGCCAAGAGGGGACAGGGGGTTCTAACTATGGCTACACCTTC; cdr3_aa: CASSQEGTGGSNYGYTF
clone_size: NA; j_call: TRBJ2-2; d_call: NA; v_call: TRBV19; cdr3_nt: TGTGCCGTAGCAGCAGCGAACACCGGGGAGCTGTTTTTT; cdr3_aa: CAVAAANTGELFF
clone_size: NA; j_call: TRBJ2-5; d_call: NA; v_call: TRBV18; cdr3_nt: TGTGCCAGCTCACCTCGGACAGCCCTGGAGACCCAGTACTTC; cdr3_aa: CASSPRTALETQYF
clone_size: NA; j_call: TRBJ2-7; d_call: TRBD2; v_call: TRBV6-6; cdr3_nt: TGTGCCACCCAAGGGACTAGCGGGAGCTACGAGCAGTACTTC; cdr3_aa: CATQGTSGSYEQYF
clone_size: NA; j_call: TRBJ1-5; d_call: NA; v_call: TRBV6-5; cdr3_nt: TGTGCCAGCAGTTACGACAGGACTTATCAGCCCCAGCATTTT; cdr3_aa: CASSYDRTYQPQHF
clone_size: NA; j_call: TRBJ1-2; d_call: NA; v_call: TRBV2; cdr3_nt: TGTGCCAGCAGGGGGCCCGGGGGGATGAGCTATGGCTACACCTTC; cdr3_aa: CASRGPGGMSYGYTF
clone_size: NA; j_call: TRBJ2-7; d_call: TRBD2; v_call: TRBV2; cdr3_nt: TGTGCCAGCAGTGATAAGACCCTTCTAGCGGAGATTTACGAGCAGTACTTC; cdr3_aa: CASSDKTLLAEIYEQYF
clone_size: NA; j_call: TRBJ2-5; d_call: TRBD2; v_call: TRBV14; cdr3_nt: TGTGCCAGCAGCCTCGGACTAGCGGGACGTGGAGAGACCCAGTACTTC; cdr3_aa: CASSLGLAGRGETQYF
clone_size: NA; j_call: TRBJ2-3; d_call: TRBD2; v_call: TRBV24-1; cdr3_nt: TGTGCCACCAGTGATTACAAAGCGGGAGGTCACTCCACAGATACGCAGTATTTT; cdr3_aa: CATSDYKAGGHSTDTQYF
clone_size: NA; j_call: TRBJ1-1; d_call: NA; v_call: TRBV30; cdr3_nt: TGTGCCTGGAGTCGAGGGGGCACTGAAGCTTTCTTT; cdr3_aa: CAWSRGGTEAFF
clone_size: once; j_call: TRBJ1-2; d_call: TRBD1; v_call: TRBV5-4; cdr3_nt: TGTGCCAGTTCGGCCTTGCAGGGGGAGTTTGGCTACACCTTC; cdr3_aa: CASSALQGEFGYTF
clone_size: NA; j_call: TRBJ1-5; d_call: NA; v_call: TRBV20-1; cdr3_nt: TGCAGTGCTAGTCGGCAGGCTAACAATCAGCCCCAGCATTTT; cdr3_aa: CSASRQANNQPQHF
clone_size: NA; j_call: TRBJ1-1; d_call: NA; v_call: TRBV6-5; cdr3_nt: TGTGCCAGCAGGGCACAGGGTTATACTGAAGCTTTCTTT; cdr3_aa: CASRAQGYTEAFF
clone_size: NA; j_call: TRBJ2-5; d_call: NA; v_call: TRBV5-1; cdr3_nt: TGCGCCAGCAGCTTGGCCGGGCTCGAGGGGACCCAGTACTTC; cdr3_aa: CASSLAGLEGTQYF
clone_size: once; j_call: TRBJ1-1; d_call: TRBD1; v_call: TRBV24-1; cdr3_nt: TGTGCCACCTCTCCGGGACAGGGGGACACTGAAGCTTTCTTT; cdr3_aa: CATSPGQGDTEAFF
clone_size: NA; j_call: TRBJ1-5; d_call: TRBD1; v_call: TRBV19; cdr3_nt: TGTGCCAGTAGTATCAGCGACTGGGGACAGACCAATCAGCCCCAGCATTTT; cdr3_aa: CASSISDWGQTNQPQHF
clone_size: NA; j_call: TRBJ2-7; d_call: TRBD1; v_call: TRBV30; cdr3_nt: TGTGCCGCCAGGGTTGGGGACAGGGGCTACGAGCAGTACTTC; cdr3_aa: CAARVGDRGYEQYF
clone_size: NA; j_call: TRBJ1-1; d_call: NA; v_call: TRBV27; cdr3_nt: TGTGCCAGCAGTTTAAGTCTAACAGGGCCCCTGAGAGCTTTCTTT; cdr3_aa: CASSLSLTGPLRAFF
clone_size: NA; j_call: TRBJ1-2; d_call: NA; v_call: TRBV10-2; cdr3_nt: TGCGCCAGCACAGGGAACGGCCACTATGGCTACACCTTC; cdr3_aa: CASTGNGHYGYTF
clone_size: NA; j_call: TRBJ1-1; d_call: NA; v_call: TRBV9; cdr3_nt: TGTGCCAGCAGCGTAGCCCACGGTGGGAGTACTGAAGCTTTCTTT; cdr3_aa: CASSVAHGGSTEAFF
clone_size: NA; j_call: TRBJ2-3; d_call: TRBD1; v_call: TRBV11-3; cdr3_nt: TGTGCCAGCAGCTTATATGCGACAGGGGGGGATAGCGCAGATACGCAGTATTTT; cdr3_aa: CASSLYATGGDSADTQYF
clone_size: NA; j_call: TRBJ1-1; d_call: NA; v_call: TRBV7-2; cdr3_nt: TGTGCCAGCAGCTTTGACCGGGGGATGAACACTGAAGCTTTCTTT; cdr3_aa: CASSFDRGMNTEAFF
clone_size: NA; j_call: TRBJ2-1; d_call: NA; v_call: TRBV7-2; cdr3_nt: TGTGCCAGCAGCCGGAGTACCAATGAGCAGTTCTTC; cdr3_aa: CASSRSTNEQFF
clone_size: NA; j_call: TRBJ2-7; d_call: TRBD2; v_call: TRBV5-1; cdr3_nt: TGCGCCAGCAGCCCCCTGACTAGCGGGAAAGGCGCCTACGAGCAGTACTTC; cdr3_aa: CASSPLTSGKGAYEQYF
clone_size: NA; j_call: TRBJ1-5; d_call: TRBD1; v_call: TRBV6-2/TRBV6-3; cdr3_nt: TGTGCCAGCAGTTACTCGAGGTTGGCCCAGGGGGCTGGTAGCAATCAGCCCCAGCATTTT; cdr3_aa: CASSYSRLAQGAGSNQPQHF
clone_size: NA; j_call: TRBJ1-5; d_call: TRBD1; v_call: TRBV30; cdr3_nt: TGTGCCTGGAGTGTACCAGGGGGAGGCAATCAGCCCCAGCATTTT; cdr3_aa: CAWSVPGGGNQPQHF
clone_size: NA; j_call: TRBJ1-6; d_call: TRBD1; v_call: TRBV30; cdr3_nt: TGTGCCTGGAGGGGGGACAGGGGGAACTCACCCCTCCACTTT; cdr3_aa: CAWRGDRGNSPLHF
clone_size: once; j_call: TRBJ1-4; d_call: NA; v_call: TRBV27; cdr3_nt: TGTGCCAGCGGGTTACGGGATGAAAAACTGTTTTTT; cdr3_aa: CASGLRDEKLFF
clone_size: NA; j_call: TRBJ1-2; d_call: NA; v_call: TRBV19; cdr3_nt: TGTGCCAGTAGTGTTGACATTTCGTATGGCTACACCTTC; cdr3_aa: CASSVDISYGYTF
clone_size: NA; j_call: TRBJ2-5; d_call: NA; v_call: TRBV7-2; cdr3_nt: TGTGCCAGCAGCTTATTCCTACGTGAAAGACAAGAGACCCAGTACTTC; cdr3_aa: CASSLFLRERQETQYF
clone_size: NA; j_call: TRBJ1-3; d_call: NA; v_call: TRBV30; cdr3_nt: TGTGCCTGGAGTGGCACAGAGATCTCTGGAAACACCATATATTTT; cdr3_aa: CAWSGTEISGNTIYF
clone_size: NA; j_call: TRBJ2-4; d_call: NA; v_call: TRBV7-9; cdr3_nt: TGTGCCAGCAGCTTAGTACGAGGATTAGCCAAAAACATTCAGTACTTC; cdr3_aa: CASSLVRGLAKNIQYF
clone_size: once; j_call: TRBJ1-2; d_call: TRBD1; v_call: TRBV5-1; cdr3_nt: TGCGCCAGCAGCTTGGTCCGGGACAGCCAGAACTATGGCTACACCTTC; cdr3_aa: CASSLVRDSQNYGYTF
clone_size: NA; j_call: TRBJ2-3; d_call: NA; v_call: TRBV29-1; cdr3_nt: TGCAGCGTCCAGGGGAGGGTCCGGGATACGCAGTATTTT; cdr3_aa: CSVQGRVRDTQYF
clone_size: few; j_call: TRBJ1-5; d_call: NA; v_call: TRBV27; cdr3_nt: TGTGCCAGCAGCGGTAACAGGCGCAATCAGCCCCAGCATTTT; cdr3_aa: CASSGNRRNQPQHF
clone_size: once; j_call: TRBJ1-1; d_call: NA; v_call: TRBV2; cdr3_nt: TGTGCCAGCACTAGACAGAACAAGAACACTGAAGCTTTCTTT; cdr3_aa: CASTRQNKNTEAFF
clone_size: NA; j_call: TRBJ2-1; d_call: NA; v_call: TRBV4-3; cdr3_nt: TGCGCCAGCAGCCAAGAAGGCGGACTCGAGCGGATCTACAATGAGCAGTTCTTC; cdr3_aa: CASSQEGGLERIYNEQFF
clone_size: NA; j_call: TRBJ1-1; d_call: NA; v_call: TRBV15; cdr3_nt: TGTGCCACCAGCAGAGATGGCGGGGTTTCAGCTTTCTTT; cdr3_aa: CATSRDGGVSAFF
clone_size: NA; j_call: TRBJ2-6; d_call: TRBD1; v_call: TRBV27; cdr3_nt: TGTGCCAGCAGTTTAAGGGGCAGGGGGCGATCTGGGGCCAACGTCCTGACTTTC; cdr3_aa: CASSLRGRGRSGANVLTF
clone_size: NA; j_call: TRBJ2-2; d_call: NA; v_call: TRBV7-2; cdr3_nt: TGTGCCAGCAGCTCCAACAGGGCCGGAACCGGGGAGCTGTTTTTT; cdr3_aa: CASSSNRAGTGELFF
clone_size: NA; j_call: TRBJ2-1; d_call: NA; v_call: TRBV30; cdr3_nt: TGTGCCTGGAGTGTAGGGGGTTTTGATGAGCAGTTCTTC; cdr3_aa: CAWSVGGFDEQFF
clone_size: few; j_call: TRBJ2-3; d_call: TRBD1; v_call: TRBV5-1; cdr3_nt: TGCGCCAGCCGAGTCAGGGACAGATGGGAAGATACGCAGTATTTT; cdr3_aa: CASRVRDRWEDTQYF
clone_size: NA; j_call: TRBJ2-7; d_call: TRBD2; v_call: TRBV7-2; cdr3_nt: TGTGCCAGCAGCTTAGCTTTTGGGCTAGCGGGAGGCTACGAGCAGTACTTC; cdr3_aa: CASSLAFGLAGGYEQYF
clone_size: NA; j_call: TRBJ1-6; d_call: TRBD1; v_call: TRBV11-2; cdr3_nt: TGTGCCAGCAGCCAAGAGACAGGGGAGGGTTCACCCCTCCACTTT; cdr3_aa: CASSQETGEGSPLHF
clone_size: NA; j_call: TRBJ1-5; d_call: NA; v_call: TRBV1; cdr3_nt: TGCACCAGCAGCCAACAACAGGGCTGGCTTTATAGCAATCAGCCCCAGCATTTT; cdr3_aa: CTSSQQQGWLYSNQPQHF
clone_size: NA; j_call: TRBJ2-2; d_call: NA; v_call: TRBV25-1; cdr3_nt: TGTGCCAGCGTTTCCGGACTAAGCACCGGGGAGCTGTTTTTT; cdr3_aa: CASVSGLSTGELFF